This TCR beta chain is from a study of blood T cells in healthy people across ages. Sample-barcoded 5' priming and a J-beta primer mix drove a second PCR of 7 to 11 cycles. TCRdb re-derived calls from the 5' RACE reads in MiXCR, one entry per CDR3 protein. The sample lists hundreds of thousands of distinct CDR3 sequences, approximately 52% occurring once. There are a few counts of this clonotype. The specimen sequenced was blood. This TCR was sampled from a woman aged 80 or older in good health.

CDR3: CASRDRWDSYNEQFF. In DNA form, the CDR3 reads TGTGCCAGCAGAGACCGATGGGACTCCTACAATGAGCAGTTCTTC. The rearrangement joins TRBV2 to TRBJ2-1; D remains unclear. Germline V gene data show CDR1 as SNHLY and CDR2 as FYNNEI. Trimming removed 6 bases from V and 0 bases from J, with 12 bases in between. CDR3 length: 15 amino acids.